This T cell receptor (beta chain) originates from a study of STAT3 mutations in large granular lymphocyte leukemia. Whole-study context: Roughly half the longitudinally sequenced T-LGLL patients had canonical STAT3 mutations. Study results and caveats: Every T-LGLL patient had at least one immunodominant TCRbeta clonotype. Treatment regimens differed across patients between samplings. Some patients had dominant TCR clones larger than their STAT3 mutant burden.

Clones were sequenced by immunoSEQ multiplex PCR, and TCRdb holds only the in-frame ones, with some missing. The table includes approximately 20,000 clones, around 93% detected once. The CDR3 extends over 13 amino acids. V lost 0 bases, J lost 4 bases, and 5 bases lay in between. Germline lookup yields CDR1 SGHKS and CDR2 YYEKEE (reference sequence). In the case of this clone: The antigen remains unidentified.

V usage is TRBV5-5 and J usage is TRBJ2-1; D uncertain. This clonotype was obtained from a man in his sixties with T-cell large granular lymphocyte leukemia. Some clones in this sample may be carry-over from other donors' samples. What was sequenced was peripheral blood mononuclear cells. The CDR3 region has the DNA TGTGCCAGCAGCTTGGGGCCTTACAATGAGCAGTTCTTC. This translates into CASSLGPYNEQFF.